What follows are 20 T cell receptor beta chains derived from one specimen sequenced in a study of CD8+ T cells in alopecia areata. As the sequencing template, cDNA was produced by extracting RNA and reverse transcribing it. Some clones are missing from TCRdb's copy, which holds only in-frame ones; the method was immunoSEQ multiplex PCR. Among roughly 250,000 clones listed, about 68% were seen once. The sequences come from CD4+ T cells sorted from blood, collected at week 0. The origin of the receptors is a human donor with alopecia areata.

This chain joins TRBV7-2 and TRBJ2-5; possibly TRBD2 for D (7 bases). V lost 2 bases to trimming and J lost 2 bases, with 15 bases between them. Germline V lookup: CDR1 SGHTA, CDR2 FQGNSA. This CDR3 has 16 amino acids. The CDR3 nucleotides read TGTGCCAGCAGCTTATCAAGGGGGGGCGGTCAAGAGACCCAGTACTTC. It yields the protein CASSLSRGGGQETQYF.

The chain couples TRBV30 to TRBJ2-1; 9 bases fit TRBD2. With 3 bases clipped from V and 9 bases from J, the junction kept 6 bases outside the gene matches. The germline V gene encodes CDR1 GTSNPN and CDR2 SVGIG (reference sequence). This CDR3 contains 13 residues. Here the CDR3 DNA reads TGTGCCTGGAGGCTAGCGGGGCCGGGTGAGCAGTTCTTC. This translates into CAWRLAGPGEQFF.

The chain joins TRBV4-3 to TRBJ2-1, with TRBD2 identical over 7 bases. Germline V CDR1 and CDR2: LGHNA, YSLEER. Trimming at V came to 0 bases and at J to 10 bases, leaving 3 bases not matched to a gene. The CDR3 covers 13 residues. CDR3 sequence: CASSQDIGREQFF. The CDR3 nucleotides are TGCGCCAGCAGCCAAGATATCGGGAGGGAGCAGTTCTTC.

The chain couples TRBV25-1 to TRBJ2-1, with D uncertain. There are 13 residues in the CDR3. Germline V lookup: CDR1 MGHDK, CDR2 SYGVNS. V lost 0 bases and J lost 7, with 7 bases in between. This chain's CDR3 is CASSEYYLNEQFF. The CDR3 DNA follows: TGTGCCAGCAGTGAATATTACTTGAATGAGCAGTTCTTC.

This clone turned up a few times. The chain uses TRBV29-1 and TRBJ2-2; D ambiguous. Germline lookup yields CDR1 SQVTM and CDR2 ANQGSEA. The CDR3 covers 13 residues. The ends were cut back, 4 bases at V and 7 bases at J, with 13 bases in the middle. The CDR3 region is CSVGRAYGGELFF. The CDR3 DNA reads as TGCAGCGTTGGTCGAGCTTACGGCGGGGAGCTGTTTTTT.

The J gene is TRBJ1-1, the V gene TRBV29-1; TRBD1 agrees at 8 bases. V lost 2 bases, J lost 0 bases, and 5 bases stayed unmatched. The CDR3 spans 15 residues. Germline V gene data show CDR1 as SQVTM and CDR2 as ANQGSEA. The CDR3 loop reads CSVERTGTMNTEAFF. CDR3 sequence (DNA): TGCAGCGTTGAAAGGACAGGGACTATGAACACTGAAGCTTTCTTT.

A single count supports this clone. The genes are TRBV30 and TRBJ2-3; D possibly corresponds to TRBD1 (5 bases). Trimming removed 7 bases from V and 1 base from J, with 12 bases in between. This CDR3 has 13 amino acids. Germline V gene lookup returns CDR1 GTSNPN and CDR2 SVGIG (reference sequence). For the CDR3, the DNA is TGTGCCTCCAGGGTCGTCGGCACAGATACGCAGTATTTT. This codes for CASRVVGTDTQYF.

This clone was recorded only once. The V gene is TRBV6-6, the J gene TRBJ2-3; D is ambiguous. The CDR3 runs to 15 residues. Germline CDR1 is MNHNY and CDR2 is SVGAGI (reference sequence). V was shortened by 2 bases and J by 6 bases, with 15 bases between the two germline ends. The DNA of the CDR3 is TGTGCCAGCAGTTACCAACATCCATCCCCGGATACGCAGTATTTT. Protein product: CASSYQHPSPDTQYF.

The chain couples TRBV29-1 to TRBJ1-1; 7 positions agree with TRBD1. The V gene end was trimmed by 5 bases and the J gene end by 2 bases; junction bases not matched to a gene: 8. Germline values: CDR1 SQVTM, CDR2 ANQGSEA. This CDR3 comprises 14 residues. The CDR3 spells CSVPNRGINTEAFF. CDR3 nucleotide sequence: TGCAGCGTTCCAAACAGGGGTATCAACACTGAAGCTTTCTTT.

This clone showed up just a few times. This CDR3 is CASSLALRNEQFF. The CDR3 DNA is TGCGCCAGCAGCTTGGCCCTAAGGAATGAGCAGTTCTTC. The J gene is TRBJ2-1, the V gene TRBV5-1; D gene ambiguous. CDR1 is SGHRS and CDR2 is YFSETQ in the germline V gene. There are 13 residues in the CDR3. Trimming stripped 0 bases from V and 7 bases from J, with 8 bases between. Full variable domain (rest looked up from reference TRBV5-1 and TRBJ2-1): KAGVTQTPRYLIKTRGQQVTLSCSPISGHRSVSWYQQTPGQGLQFLFEYFSETQRNKGNFPGRFSGRQFSNSRSEMNVSTLELGDSALYLCASSLALRNEQFFGPGTRLTVL.

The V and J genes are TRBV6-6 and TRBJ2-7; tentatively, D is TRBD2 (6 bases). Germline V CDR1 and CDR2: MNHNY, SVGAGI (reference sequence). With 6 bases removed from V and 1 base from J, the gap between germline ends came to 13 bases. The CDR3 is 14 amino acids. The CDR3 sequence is CASSAAGTSYEQYF. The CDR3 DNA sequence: TGTGCCAGCAGCGCGGCCGGGACTTCCTACGAGCAGTACTTC.

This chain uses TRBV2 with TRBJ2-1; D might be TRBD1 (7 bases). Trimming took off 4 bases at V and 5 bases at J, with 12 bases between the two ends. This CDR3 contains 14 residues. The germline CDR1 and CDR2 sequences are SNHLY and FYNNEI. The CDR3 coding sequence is TGTGCCAGCAGTGCGGAGGGGGCCGACAATGAGCAGTTCTTC. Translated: CASSAEGADNEQFF.

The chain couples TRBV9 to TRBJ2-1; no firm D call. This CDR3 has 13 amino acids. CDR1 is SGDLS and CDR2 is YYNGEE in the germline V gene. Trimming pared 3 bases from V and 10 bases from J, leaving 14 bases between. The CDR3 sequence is CASSAYLGAEQFF. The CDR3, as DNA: TGTGCCAGCAGCGCTTACCTGGGCGCCGAGCAGTTCTTC.

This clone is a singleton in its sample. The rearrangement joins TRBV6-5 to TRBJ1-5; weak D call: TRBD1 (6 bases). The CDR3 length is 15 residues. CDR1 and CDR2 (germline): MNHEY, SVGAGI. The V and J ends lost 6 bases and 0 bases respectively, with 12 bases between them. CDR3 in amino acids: CASSDGGGSNQPQHF. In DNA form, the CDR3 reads TGTGCCAGCAGCGACGGGGGCGGTAGCAATCAGCCCCAGCATTTT.

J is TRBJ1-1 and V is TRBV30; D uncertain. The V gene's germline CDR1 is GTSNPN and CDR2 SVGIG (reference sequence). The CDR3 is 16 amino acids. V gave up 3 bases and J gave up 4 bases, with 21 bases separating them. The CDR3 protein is CAWSPGGRVLVTEAFF. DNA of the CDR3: TGTGCCTGGAGCCCCGGCGGGAGGGTCCTCGTCACTGAAGCTTTCTTT.

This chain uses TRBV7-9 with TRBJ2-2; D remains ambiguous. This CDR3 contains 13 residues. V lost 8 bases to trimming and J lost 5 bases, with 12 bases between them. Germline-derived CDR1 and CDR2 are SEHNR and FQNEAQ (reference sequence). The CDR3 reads CASRSLWTGELFF. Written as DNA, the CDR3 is TGTGCCAGCCGGTCGCTGTGGACCGGGGAGCTGTTTTTT.

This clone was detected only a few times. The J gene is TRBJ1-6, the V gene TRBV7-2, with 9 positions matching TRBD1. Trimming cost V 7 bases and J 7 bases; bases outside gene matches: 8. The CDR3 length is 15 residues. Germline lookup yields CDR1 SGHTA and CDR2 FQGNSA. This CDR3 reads CASTEQGANNSPLHF. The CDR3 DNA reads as TGTGCCAGCACAGAACAGGGGGCGAACAATTCACCCCTCCACTTT.

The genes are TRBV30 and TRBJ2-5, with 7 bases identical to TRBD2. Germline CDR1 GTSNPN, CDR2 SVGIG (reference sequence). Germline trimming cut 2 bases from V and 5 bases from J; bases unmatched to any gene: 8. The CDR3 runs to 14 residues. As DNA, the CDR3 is TGTGCCTGGAGTAACGGACTAGGGGCCGAGACCCAGTACTTC. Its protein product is CAWSNGLGAETQYF.

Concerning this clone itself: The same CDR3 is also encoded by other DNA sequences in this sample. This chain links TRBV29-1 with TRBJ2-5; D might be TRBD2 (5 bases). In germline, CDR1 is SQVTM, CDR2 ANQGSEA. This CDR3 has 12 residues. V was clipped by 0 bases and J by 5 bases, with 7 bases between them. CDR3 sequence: CSVEEGAETQYF. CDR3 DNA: TGCAGCGTTGAAGAGGGAGCGGAGACCCAGTACTTC. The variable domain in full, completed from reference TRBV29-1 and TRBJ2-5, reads SAVISQKPSRDICQRGTSLTIQCQVDSQVTMMFWYRQQPGQSLTLIATANQGSEATYESGFVIDKFPISRPNLTFSTLTVSNMSPEDSSIYLCSVEEGAETQYFGPGTRLLVL.

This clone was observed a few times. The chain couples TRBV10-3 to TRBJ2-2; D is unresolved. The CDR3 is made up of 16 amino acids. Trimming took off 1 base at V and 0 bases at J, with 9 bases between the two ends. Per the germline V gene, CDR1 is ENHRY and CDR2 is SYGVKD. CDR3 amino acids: CAISEFTETNTGELFF. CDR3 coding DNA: TGTGCCATCAGTGAGTTTACCGAGACGAACACCGGGGAGCTGTTTTTT.